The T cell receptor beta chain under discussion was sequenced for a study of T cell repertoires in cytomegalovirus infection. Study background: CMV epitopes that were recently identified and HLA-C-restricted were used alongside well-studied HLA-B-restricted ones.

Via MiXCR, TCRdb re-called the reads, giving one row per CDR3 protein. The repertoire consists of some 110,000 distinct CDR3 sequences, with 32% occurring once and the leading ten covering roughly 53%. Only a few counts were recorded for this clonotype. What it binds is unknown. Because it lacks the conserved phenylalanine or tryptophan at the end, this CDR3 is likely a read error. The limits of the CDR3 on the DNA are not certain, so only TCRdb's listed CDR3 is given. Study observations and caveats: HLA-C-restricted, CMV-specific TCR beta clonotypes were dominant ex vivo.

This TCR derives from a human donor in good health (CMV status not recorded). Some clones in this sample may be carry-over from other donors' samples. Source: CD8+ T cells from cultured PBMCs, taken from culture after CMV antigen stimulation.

CDR3 protein: CASSGGQGKEAV. This chain connects TRBV2 to TRBJ1-2; TRBD1 was called by the table and not checked on the DNA. Germline CDR1 is SNHLY and CDR2 is FYNNEI. Including both end residues, the CDR3 is 12 amino acids long.